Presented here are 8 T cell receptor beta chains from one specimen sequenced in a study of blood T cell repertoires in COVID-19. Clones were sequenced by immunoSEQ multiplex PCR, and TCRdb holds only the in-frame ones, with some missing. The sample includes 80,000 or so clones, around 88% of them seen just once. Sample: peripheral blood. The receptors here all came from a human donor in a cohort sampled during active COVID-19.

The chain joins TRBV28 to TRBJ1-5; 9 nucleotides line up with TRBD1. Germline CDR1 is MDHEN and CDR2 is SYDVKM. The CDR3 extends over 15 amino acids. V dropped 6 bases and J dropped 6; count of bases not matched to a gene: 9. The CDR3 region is CASRKGQGRTQPQHF. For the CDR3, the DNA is TGTGCCAGCAGAAAAGGACAGGGGCGTACTCAGCCCCAGCATTTT.

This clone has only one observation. CDR3 protein: CASSFWNDRSYEQYF. DNA for the CDR3: TGTGCCAGCAGTTTCTGGAATGACAGGTCCTACGAGCAGTACTTC. The chain carries TRBV28 and TRBJ2-7; possible D gene TRBD1, 6 bases. Germline CDR1 MDHEN, CDR2 SYDVKM. The CDR3 extends over 15 amino acids. Trimming removed 3 bases at V and 1 base at J, with 13 bases between.

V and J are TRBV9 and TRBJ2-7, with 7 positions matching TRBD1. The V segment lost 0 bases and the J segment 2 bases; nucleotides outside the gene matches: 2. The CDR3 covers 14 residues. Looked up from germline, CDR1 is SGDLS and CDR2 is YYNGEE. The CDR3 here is CASSVAQGPYEQYF. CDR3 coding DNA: TGTGCCAGCAGCGTAGCACAGGGGCCCTACGAGCAGTACTTC.

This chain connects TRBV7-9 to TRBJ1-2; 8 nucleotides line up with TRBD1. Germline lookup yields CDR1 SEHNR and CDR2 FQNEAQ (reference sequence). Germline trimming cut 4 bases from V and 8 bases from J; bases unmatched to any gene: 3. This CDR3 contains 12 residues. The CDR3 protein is CASSSRQGGYTF. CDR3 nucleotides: TGTGCCAGCAGCTCGAGACAGGGGGGCTACACCTTC.

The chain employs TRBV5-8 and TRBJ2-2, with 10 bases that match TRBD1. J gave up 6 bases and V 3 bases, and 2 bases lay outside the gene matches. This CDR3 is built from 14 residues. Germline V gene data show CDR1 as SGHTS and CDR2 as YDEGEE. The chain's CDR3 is CASSWGQGSGELFF. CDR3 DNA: TGTGCCAGCAGCTGGGGACAGGGGTCCGGGGAGCTGTTTTTT.

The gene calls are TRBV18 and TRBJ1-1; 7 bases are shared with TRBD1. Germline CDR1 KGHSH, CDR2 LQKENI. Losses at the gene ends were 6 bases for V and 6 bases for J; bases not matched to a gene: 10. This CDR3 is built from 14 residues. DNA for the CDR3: TGTGCCAGCTCGCAGACAGGGTCTGTTCCTGAAGCTTTCTTT. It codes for CASSQTGSVPEAFF.

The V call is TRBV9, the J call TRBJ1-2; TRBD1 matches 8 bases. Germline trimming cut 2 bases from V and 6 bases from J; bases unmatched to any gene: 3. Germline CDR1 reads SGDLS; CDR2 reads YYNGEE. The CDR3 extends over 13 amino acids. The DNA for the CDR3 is TGTGCCAGCAGCGTCTTGACAGGGGATGGCTACACCTTC. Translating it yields CASSVLTGDGYTF.

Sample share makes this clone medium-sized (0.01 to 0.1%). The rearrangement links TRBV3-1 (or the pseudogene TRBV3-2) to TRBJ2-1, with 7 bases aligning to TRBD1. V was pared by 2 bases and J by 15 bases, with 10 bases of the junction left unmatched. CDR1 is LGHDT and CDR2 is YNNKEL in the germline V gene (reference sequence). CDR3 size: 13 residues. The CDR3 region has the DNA TGTGCCAGCAGCCAAAACAGGGGCCCTGTGCGGTTCTTC. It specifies CASSQNRGPVRFF.